This T cell receptor beta chain was recorded in a study of neurological immune-mediated disorders. Study-wide results and caveats: Levels of TCR clonal expansion peaked in HTLV-1-associated myelopathy and reached their lowest in multiple sclerosis, under those of healthy controls.

This clonotype showed up many times. No antigen is known for it. The unsorted libraries originated from 2 million PBMCs that had been stored at -80 C. The cDNA came from 5'RACE with 10-nucleotide random UMIs. Every sequencing run generated over 190 million TCR-beta sequences from 15-18 subjects. A single record per CDR3 protein comes from TCRdb applying MiXCR to the 5' RACE reads. The table records around 44,000 distinct CDR3 sequences, more than 2% of them present only once. The CDR3 runs to 14 residues. Looked up from germline, CDR1 is SGDLS and CDR2 is YYNGEE. V lost 1 base to trimming and J lost 4 bases, with 12 bases between them.

The TCR was taken from a man aged 25-45 years with multiple sclerosis. The specimen was PBMCs. The rearrangement links TRBV9 to TRBJ2-7; D call uncertain. Here the CDR3 reads CASSVSPSEYEQYF. DNA for the CDR3: TGTGCCAGCAGCGTATCCCCCTCGGAATACGAGCAGTACTTC.